The T cell receptor beta chain described here comes from a study of blood T cell repertoires in COVID-19. Generated by immunoSEQ multiplex PCR, the TCRdb table keeps only in-frame clones and is missing some. Altogether 200,000 to 250,000 clones are present, about 86% being singletons, with the ten largest covering around 4%. CDR1 is SGHVS, CDR2 FQNEAQ, per germline. The CDR3 has 16 residues. Trimming pared 8 bases from V and 1 base from J, leaving 17 bases between. Self-reported history from a screening survey and questionnaire set each donor's cohort. The sequence derives from a woman aged 40 to 55 with acute COVID-19. The sample consisted of PBMCs or T cells enriched from blood (not recorded which). The chain employs TRBV7-8 and TRBJ2-2, with D possibly being TRBD2 (5 bases). The CDR3 nucleotides are TGTGCCAGCTTTTCGAGGGCAGATATGAACACCGGGGAGCTGTTTTTT. Encoded protein: CASFSRADMNTGELFF. Complete variable domain (other parts from reference TRBV7-8 and TRBJ2-2): GAGVSQSPRYKVAKRGQDVALRCDPISGHVSLFWYQQALGQGPEFLTYFQNEAQLDKSGLPSDRFFAERPEGSVSTLKIQRTQQEDSAVYLCASFSRADMNTGELFFGEGSRLTVL.